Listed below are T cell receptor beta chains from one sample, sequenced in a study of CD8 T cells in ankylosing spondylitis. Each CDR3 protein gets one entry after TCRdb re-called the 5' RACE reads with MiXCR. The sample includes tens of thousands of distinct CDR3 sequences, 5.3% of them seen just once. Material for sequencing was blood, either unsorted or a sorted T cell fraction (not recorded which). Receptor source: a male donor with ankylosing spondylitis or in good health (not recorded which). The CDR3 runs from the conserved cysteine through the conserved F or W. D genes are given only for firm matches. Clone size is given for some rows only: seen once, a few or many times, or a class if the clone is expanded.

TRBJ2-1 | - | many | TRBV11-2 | TGTGCCAGCAGCCACAGAGTCAATGAGCAGTTCTTC | CASSHRVNEQFF
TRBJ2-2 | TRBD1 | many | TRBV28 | TGTGCCAGCAAAGCAGGGGACAGGGGGCTTTTGGAGCTGTTTTTT | CASKAGDRGLLELFF
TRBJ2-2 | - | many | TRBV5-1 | TGCGCCAGCAGCTTTTCCCGTAACACCGGGGAGCTGTTTTTT | CASSFSRNTGELFF
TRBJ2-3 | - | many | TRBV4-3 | TGCGCCAGCAGCCAAGAGTCTACTGGCGTCACAGATACGCAGTATTTT | CASSQESTGVTDTQYF
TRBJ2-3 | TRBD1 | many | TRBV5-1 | TGCGCCAGCAGCAGGACAGGAGGCACAGATACGCAGTATTTT | CASSRTGGTDTQYF
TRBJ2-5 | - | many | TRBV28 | TGTGCCAGCAGTTCAACACTGTACCAAGAGACCCAGTACTTC | CASSSTLYQETQYF
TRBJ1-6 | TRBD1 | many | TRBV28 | TGTGCCAGCACCGGGACAGCTAATTCACCCCTCCACTTT | CASTGTANSPLHF
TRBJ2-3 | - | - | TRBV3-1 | TGTGCCAGCAGCTCCGGACAGAACACAGATACGCAGTATTTT | CASSSGQNTDTQYF
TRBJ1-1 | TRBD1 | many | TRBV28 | TGTGCCAGCAGTTTCAAGGGGGCCGTGGACACTGAAGCTTTCTTT | CASSFKGAVDTEAFF
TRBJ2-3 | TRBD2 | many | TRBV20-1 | TGCAGCCCTGCGGGGGAAACTAGCACAGATACGCAGTATTTT | CSPAGETSTDTQYF
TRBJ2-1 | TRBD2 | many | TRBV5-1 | TGCGCCAGCAGCTCGGGACTAGACTGGGAGCAGTTCTTC | CASSSGLDWEQFF
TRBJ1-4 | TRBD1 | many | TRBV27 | TGTGCCAGCAGTTTCCTGACAGGGGGGAATTACGAAAAACTGTTTTTT | CASSFLTGGNYEKLFF
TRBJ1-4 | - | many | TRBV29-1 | TGCAGCGTTCGAGGGGGAAATGAAAAACTGTTTTTT | CSVRGGNEKLFF
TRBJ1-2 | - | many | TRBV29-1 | TGCAGCGTTGCAGGAGGGGAGTACTATGGCTACACCTTC | CSVAGGEYYGYTF
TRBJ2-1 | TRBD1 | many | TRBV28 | TGTGCCAGCAGTCCGGGACAGGGCGGTGAGCAGTTCTTC | CASSPGQGGEQFF
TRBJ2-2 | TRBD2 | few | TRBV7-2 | TGTGCCAGCAGTTTTCCTATGGCGGGGGGGCCGACCGGGGAGCTGTTTTTT | CASSFPMAGGPTGELFF
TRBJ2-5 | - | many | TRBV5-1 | TGCGCCAGCAGCTTGGTGCCGGGGCCCAGATCCCAAGAGACCCAGTACTTC | CASSLVPGPRSQETQYF
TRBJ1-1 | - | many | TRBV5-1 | TGCGCCAGCAGCTTGGGAGAGGGCACTGAAGCTTTCTTT | CASSLGEGTEAFF
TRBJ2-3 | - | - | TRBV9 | TGTGCCAGCAGCGGTGGGGACCGCCCATATACGCAGTATTTT | CASSGGDRPYTQYF
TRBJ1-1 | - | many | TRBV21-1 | TGTGCCAGCAGCAAAGCCGAGACAGGGGGCACTGAAGCTTTCTTT | CASSKAETGGTEAFF
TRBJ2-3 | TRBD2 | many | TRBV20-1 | TGCAGTGCTGGCCCGGGGAGCGGGGGAACAGATACGCAGTATTTT | CSAGPGSGGTDTQYF
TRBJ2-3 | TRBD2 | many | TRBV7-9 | TGTGCCAGCAGGATCGGACTAGCCACAGATACGCAGTATTTT | CASRIGLATDTQYF
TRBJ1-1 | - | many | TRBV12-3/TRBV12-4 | TGTGCCAGCAGTTTAACGATGTCAGCTGAAGCTTTCTTT | CASSLTMSAEAFF
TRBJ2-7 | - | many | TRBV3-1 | TGTGCCAGCAGCCAAGATCGAGGACGCGCCTTCTACGAGCAGTACTTC | CASSQDRGRAFYEQYF
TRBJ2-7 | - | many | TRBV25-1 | TGTGCCAGCAGTGAAGACGGGAAACCCTACGAGCAGTACTTC | CASSEDGKPYEQYF
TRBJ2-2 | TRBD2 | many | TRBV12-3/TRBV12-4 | TGTGCCAGCAGCCGACTAGCGGGGACTACCGGGGAGCTGTTTTTT | CASSRLAGTTGELFF
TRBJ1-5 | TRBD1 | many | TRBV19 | TGTGCCAGTAGTAACCGACAGGGGGCGAGCAATCAGCCCCAGCATTTT | CASSNRQGASNQPQHF
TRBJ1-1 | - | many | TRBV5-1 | TGCGCCAGCAGCTTGGGTGGGAGGGGAAACACTGAAGCTTTCTTT | CASSLGGRGNTEAFF
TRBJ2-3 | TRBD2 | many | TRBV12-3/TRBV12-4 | TGTGCCAGCTCGGCACCGGGACTAGCGGGGATTAGCACAGATACGCAGTATTTT | CASSAPGLAGISTDTQYF
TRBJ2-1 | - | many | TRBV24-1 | TGTGCCACCAGTGACCCGGGACGACTGGGGGCGTACAATGAGCAGTTCTTC | CATSDPGRLGAYNEQFF
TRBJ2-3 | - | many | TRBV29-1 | TGCAGCGTTCTTGGGGGGCAGTACACAGATACGCAGTATTTT | CSVLGGQYTDTQYF
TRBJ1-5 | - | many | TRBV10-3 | TGTGCCATCAGTGAGTCTGAAGGGAGGGTTCAGCCCCAGCATTTT | CAISESEGRVQPQHF
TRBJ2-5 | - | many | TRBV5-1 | TGCGCCAGCAGCCCCGGATACTCCAGTGAGACCCAGTACTTC | CASSPGYSSETQYF
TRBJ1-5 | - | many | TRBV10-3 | TGTGCCGCGGGGGCGCTTCTTAATCAGCCCCAGCATTTT | CAAGALLNQPQHF
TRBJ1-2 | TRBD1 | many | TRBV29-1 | TGCAGCGTACCCTTGACAGGGGACTATGGCTACACCTTC | CSVPLTGDYGYTF
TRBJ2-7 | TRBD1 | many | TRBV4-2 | TGTGCCAGCAGCCAGGGACAGGGTGCATGGGAGCAGTACTTC | CASSQGQGAWEQYF
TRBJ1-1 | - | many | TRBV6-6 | TGTGCCAGCAGCCATGGGGCGAGTGAAGCTTTCTTT | CASSHGASEAFF
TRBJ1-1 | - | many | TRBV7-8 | TGTGCCAGCACCTCCGGGCCCTCCAACACTGAAGCTTTCTTT | CASTSGPSNTEAFF
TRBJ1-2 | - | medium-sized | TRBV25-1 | TGTGCCAGCAGTGTGAACCTGGGCTATGGCTACACCTTC | CASSVNLGYGYTF
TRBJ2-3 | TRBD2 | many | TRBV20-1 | TGCAGTGCATTAACTAGCGGCACCGATACGCAGTATTTT | CSALTSGTDTQYF
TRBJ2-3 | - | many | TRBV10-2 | TGCGCCAGCAGTGACCCAGATACGCAGTATTTT | CASSDPDTQYF
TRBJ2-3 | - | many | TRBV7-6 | TGTGCCAGCAGCTTAGCGCCGACAGATACGCAGTATTTT | CASSLAPTDTQYF